What follows is one T cell receptor beta chain and its context. The sample comes from a study of shared T cell receptors in the human thymus. The protocol was immunoSEQ multiplex PCR, while the TCRdb copy is restricted to in-frame clones and leaves out a portion. Of hundreds of thousands of clones in the sample, over 75% were seen once. Germline V gene lookup returns CDR1 KGHSH and CDR2 LQKENI. V was trimmed by 8 bases and J by 2 bases, leaving 14 bases between them. The CDR3 has 14 residues. The data were also submitted as part of a second study, on human thymus T cells. That paper notes: Thymic resections from corrective heart surgery supplied the tissue. Thymic and blood repertoires seemed to favor certain V and J genes. Related work showed strongly overlapping thymic repertoires across unrelated individuals.

Sequenced: thymocytes. The chain carries TRBV18 and TRBJ2-3; D is perhaps TRBD1 (6 bases). The sequence was collected from a boy younger than two with a congenital heart defect. The CDR3 DNA reads TGTGCCAGCCGAAGACAGGCCCCCACAGATACGCAGTATTTT. It encodes CASRRQAPTDTQYF. Filled out from reference TRBV18 and TRBJ2-3, the complete variable domain reads NAGVMQNPRHLVRRRGQEARLRCSPMKGHSHVYWYRQLPEEGLKFMVYLQKENIIDESGMPKERFSAEFPKEGPSILRIQQVVRGDSAAYFCASRRQAPTDTQYFGPGTRLTVL.